These T cell receptor beta chains were read from a single sample in a study of regulatory T cells in long-lasting Graves disease. TCRdb reprocessed the multiplex PCR reads with MiXCR, giving one entry per CDR3 protein. The table includes a few hundred thousand distinct CDR3 sequences, 15% to 20% detected once. Another study also made use of these data, one on T cells in Graves' hyperthyroidism and ophthalmopathy.

Specimen: peripheral blood mononuclear cells (PBMCs), collected at new diagnosis, from a patient treated with antithyroid drugs. The source of these receptors is a woman aged 18-29 years with Graves disease. Both conserved end residues are part of each CDR3. A D gene is named only where the DNA matches it firmly. Clone size is not always given. Where it is, it says once, few, many or a class for expanded clones.

v_call,cdr3_length,clone_size,j_call,d_call,cdr3_aa,cdr3_nt
TRBV7-9,17,NA,TRBJ2-1,TRBD2,CASSSSWGGSSYNEQFF,TGTGCCAGCAGCTCTTCGTGGGGCGGGAGCTCCTACAATGAGCAGTTCTTC
TRBV20-1,13,many,TRBJ1-1,NA,CSVQGEVGTEAFF,TGCAGTGTACAAGGCGAGGTGGGCACTGAAGCTTTCTTT
TRBV28,15,many,TRBJ2-3,NA,CASSLVGSSIDTQYF,TGTGCCAGCAGTTTAGTAGGGTCTTCCATCGATACGCAGTATTTT
TRBV11-2,17,many,TRBJ2-7,TRBD2,CASSLVPPGLAAYEQYF,TGTGCCAGCAGCTTAGTGCCTCCGGGACTAGCCGCCTACGAGCAGTACTTC
TRBV9,16,NA,TRBJ2-7,NA,CASSVAQYSNSYEQYF,TGTGCCAGCAGCGTAGCCCAGTACAGCAACTCCTACGAGCAGTACTTC
TRBV7-6,15,NA,TRBJ2-7,NA,CASSLGREGSYEQYF,TGTGCCAGCAGCTTAGGAAGGGAAGGGTCGTACGAGCAGTACTTC
TRBV28,19,many,TRBJ2-7,TRBD1,CASSTQSDRFGEPPYEQYF,TGTGCCAGCAGTACACAATCGGACAGGTTTGGGGAGCCCCCCTACGAGCAGTACTTC
TRBV7-3,17,NA,TRBJ2-5,TRBD2,CASSLRASGGLRETQYF,TGTGCCAGCAGCTTAAGGGCTAGCGGGGGCCTCCGGGAGACCCAGTACTTC
TRBV5-1,15,many,TRBJ1-5,NA,CASSPDNVSNQPQHF,TGCGCCAGCAGCCCTGATAATGTCAGCAATCAGCCCCAGCATTTT
TRBV7-2,13,NA,TRBJ1-2,NA,CASSPGTRGGYTF,TGTGCCAGCAGCCCAGGGACTCGGGGTGGCTACACCTTC